This paragraph reports one TCR beta chain. Its antigen is not identified. This sample is part of a study of shared clonotypes between healthy human individuals. The study, taken as a whole, reports: Rarefaction curves obtained for sorted subsets showed sequencing incomplete despite large depth.

This CDR3 spans 16 amino acids. V lost 7 bases to trimming and J lost 10 bases, with 26 bases between them. The germline V gene has CDR1 SGHAT and CDR2 FQNNGV. Original methodology: ImmunoSEQ only sent back junction sequences with no quality scores, so filtering was done differently. Measured with immunoSEQ multiplex PCR; TCRdb has only the in-frame clones, and not every one. V and J calls and clone size follow that table, whereas D and trimming were derived from the DNA. This repertoire shows about 700,000 clones, around 90% found once; its top ten account for 20% to 25%. CD45RO negativity and positive selection for CCR7 defined naive CD8 cells, a population that excluded terminally differentiated effector memory CD45RA+ cells.

This clonotype was sampled from a man younger than 45 in good health. The sequenced sample consisted of naive CD8+ T cells sorted from blood. This chain links TRBV11-2 with TRBJ2-1; D possibly uses TRBD1 or TRBD2 (7 bases each). The CDR3 DNA follows: TGTGCCAGCACCTCAATCGCACGGGGAGGGGGCGAGGAGCAGTTCTTC. Translation: CASTSIARGGGEEQFF.